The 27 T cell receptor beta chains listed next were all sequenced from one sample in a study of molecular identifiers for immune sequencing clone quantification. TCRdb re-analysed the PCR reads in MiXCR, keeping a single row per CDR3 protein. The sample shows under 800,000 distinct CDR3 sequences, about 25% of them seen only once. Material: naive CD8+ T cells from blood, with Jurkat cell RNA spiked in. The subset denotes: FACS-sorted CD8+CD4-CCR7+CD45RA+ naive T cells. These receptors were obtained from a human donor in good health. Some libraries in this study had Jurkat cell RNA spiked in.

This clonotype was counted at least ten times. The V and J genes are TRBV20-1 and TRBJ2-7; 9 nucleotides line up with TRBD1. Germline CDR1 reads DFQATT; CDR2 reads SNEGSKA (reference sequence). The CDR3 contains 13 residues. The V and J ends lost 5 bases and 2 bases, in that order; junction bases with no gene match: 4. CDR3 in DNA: TGCAGTGCTCCGGGACAGGGTGCCTACGAGCAGTACTTC. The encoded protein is CSAPGQGAYEQYF.

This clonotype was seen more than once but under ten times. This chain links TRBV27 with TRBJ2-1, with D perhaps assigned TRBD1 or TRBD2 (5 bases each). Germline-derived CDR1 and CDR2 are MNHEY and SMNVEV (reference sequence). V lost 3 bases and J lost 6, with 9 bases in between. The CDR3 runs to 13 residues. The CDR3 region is CASSLGDVNEQFF. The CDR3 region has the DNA TGTGCCAGCAGTTTGGGGGACGTCAATGAGCAGTTCTTC.

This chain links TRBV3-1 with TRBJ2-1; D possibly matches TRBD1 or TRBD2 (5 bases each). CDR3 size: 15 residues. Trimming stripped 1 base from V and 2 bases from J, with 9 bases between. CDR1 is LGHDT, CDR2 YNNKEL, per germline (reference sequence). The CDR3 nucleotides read TGTGCCAGCAGCCAAGCGGGGCCAGCCTACAATGAGCAGTTCTTC. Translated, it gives CASSQAGPAYNEQFF.

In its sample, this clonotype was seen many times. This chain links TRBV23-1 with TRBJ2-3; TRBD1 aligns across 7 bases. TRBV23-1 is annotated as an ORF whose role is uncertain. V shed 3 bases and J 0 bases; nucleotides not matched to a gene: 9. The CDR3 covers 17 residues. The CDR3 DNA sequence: TGCGCCAGCAGTCAGCCCGGAACAGGGGTCAGCACAGATACGCAGTATTTT. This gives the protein CASSQPGTGVSTDTQYF.

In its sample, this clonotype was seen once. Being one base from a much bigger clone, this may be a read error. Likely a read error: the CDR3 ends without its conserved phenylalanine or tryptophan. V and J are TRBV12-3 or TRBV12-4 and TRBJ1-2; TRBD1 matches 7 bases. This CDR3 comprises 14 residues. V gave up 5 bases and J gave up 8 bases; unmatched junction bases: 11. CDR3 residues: CASSPPGQAGGYTC. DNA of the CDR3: TGTGCCAGCAGTCCCCCCGGACAGGCTGGCGGCTACACCTGC.

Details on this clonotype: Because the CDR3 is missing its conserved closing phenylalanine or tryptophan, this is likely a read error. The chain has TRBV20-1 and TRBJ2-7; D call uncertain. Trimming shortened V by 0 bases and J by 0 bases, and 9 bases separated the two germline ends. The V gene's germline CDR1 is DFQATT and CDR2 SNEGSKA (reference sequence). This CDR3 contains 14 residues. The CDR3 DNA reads TGCAGTGCTAGAGATGCGAGTAGCTCCTACGAGCAGTACTCC. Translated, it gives CSARDASSSYEQYS.

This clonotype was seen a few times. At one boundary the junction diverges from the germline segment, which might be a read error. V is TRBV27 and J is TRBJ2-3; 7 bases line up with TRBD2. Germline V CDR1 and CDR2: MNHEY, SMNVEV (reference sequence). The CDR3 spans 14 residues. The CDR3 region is CASTTSATTDTRYF. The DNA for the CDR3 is TGTGCCAGTACAACTAGCGCCACCACAGATACGCGGTATTTT.

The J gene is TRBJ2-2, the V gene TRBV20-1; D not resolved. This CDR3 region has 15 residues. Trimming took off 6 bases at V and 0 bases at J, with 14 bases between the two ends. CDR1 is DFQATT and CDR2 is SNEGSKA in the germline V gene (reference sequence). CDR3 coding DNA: TGCAGTGCCATCGACACCCACGCGAACACCGGGGAGCTGTTTTTT. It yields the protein CSAIDTHANTGELFF.

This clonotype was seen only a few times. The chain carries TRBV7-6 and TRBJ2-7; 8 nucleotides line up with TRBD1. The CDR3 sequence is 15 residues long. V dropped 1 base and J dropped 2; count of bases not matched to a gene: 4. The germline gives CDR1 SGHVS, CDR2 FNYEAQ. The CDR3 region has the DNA TGTGCCAGCAGCTTAGGGGGACAGGCGACCTACGAGCAGTACTTC. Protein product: CASSLGGQATYEQYF.

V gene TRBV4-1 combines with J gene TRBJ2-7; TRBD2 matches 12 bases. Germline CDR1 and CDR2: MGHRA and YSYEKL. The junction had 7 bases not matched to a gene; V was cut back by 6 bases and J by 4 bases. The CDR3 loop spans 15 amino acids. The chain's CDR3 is CASSYRLAGEYEQYF. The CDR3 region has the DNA TGCGCCAGCAGTTACCGACTAGCGGGAGAATACGAGCAGTACTTC.

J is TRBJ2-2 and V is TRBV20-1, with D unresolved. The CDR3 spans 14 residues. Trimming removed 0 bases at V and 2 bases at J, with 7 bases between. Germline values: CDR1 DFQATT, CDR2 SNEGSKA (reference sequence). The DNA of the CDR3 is TGCAGTGCTAGAGATGAGACCAACACCGGGGAGCTGTTTTTT. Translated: CSARDETNTGELFF.

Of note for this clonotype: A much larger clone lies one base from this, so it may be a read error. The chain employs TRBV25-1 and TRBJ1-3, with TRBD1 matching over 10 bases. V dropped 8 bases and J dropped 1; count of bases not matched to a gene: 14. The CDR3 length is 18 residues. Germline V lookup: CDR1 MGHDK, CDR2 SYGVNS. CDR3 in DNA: TGTGCCAGCGGTGGGTCCCGAGGACAGGGGGTATCTGGAAACACCATATATTTT. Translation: CASGGSRGQGVSGNTIYF.

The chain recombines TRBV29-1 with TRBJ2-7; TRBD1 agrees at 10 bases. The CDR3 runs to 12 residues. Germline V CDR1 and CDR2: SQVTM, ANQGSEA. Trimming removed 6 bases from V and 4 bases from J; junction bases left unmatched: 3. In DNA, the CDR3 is TGCAGCGTCCGACAGGGGGCTTACGAGCAGTACTTC. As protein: CSVRQGAYEQYF.

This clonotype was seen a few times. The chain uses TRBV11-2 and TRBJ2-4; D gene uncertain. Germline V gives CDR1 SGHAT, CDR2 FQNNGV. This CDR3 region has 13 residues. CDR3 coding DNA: TGTGCAACCAGGCCTGAAGCCAAAAACATTCAGTACTTC. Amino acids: CATRPEAKNIQYF. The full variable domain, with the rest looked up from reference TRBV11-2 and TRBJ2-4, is EAGVAQSPRYKIIEKRQSVAFWCNPISGHATLYWYQQILGQGPKLLIQFQNNGVVDDSQLPKDRFSAERLKGVDSTLKIQPAKLEDSAVYLCATRPEAKNIQYFGAGTRLSVL.

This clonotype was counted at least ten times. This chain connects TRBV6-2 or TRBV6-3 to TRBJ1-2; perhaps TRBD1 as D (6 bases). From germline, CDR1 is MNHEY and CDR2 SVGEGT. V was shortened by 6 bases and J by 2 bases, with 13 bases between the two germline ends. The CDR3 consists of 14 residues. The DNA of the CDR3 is TGTGCCAGCAGCCCCCGGACAGTCAACTATGGCTACACCTTC. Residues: CASSPRTVNYGYTF.

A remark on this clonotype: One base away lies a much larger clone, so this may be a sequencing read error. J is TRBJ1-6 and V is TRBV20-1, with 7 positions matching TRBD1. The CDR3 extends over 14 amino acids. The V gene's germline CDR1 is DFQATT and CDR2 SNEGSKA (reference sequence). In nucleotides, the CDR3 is TGCAGTGCTTGGGTCACAGGGGAAAATTCACCCCTCCGCTTT. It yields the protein CSAWVTGENSPLRF.

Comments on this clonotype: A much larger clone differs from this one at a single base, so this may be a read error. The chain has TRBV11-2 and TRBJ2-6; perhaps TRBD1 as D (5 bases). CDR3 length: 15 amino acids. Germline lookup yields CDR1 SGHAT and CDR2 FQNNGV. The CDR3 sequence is CASSIYGSGANVLPF. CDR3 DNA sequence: TGTGCCAGCAGCATTTACGGCTCTGGGGCCAACGTCCTGCCTTTC.

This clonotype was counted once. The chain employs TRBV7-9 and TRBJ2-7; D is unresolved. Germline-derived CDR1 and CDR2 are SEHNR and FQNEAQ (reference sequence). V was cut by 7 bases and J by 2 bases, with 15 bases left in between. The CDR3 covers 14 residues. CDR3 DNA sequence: TGTGCCAGCATTAAGGGAAACAGCCCCTACGAGCAGTACTTC. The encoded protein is CASIKGNSPYEQYF.

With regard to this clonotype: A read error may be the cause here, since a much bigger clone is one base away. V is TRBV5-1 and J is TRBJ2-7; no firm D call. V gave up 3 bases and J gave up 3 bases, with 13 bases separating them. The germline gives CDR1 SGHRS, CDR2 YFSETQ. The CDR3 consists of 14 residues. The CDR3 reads CASSSARMGYEQYF. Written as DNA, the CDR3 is TGCGCCAGCAGCTCGGCCCGGATGGGCTACGAGCAGTACTTC. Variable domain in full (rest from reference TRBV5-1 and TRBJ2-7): KAGVTQTPRYLIKTRGQQVTLSCSPISGHRSVSWYQQTPGQGLQFLFEYFSETQRNKGNFPGRFSGRQFSNSRSEMNVSTLELGDSALYLCASSSARMGYEQYFGPGTRLTVT.

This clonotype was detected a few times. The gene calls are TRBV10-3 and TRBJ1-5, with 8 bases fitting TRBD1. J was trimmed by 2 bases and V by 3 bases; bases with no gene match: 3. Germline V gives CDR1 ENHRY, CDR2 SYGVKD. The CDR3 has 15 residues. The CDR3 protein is CAISDQTGGNQPQHF. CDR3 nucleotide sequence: TGTGCCATCAGTGATCAGACAGGGGGCAATCAGCCCCAGCATTTT.

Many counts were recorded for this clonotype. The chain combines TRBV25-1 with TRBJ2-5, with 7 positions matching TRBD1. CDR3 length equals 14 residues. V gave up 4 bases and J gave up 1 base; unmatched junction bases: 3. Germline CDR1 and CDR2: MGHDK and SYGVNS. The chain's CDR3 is CASSGQGFQETQYF. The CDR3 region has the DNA TGTGCCAGCAGTGGACAGGGTTTCCAAGAGACCCAGTACTTC.

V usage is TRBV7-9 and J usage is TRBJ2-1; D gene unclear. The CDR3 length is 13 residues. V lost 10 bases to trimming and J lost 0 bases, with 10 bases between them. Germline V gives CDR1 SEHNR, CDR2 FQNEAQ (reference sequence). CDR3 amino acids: CAIPTTSYNEQFF. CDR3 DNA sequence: TGTGCCATCCCGACGACCTCCTACAATGAGCAGTTCTTC.

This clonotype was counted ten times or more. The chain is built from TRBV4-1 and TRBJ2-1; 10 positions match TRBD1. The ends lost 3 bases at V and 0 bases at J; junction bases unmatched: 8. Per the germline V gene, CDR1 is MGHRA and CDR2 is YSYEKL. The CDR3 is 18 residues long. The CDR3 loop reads CASSQSAGTGVSYNEQFF. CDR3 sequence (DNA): TGCGCCAGCAGCCAGAGCGCCGGGACAGGGGTCTCCTACAATGAGCAGTTCTTC.

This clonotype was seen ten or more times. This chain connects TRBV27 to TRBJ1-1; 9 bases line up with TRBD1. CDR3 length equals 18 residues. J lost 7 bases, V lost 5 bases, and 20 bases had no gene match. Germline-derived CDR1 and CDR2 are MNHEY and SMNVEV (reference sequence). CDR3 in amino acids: CASSPQIFPGQGKVEAFF. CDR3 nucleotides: TGTGCCAGCAGTCCGCAAATTTTTCCGGGACAGGGCAAGGTTGAAGCTTTCTTT.

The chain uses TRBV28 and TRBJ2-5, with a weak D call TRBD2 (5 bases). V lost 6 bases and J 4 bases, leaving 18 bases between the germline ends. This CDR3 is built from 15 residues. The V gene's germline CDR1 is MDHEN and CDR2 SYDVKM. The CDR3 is CASRLEGSPLETQYF. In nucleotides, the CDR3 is TGTGCCAGCAGGCTAGAAGGGAGCCCATTAGAGACCCAGTACTTC.

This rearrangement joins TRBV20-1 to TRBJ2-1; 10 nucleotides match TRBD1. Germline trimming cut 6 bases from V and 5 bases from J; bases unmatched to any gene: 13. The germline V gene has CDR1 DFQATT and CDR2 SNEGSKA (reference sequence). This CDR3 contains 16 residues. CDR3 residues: CSAQDLGQGSNNEQFF. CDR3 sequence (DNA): TGCAGTGCCCAAGACTTGGGACAGGGGTCGAACAATGAGCAGTTCTTC.

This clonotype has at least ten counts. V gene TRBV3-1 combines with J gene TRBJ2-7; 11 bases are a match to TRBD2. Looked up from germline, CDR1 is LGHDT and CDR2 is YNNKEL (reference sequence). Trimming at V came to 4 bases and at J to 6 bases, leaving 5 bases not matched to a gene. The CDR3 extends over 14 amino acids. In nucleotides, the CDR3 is TGTGCCAGCAGCCGGTCGGGACTAGCGGTCGAGCAGTACTTC. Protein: CASSRSGLAVEQYF.